This T cell receptor beta chain was obtained from a study of spatial heterogeneity in lung cancer. The time point was: sample taken at primary tumor resection. In each case, whole RNA from tumor, nontumor lung or frozen PBMC was sequenced unsorted. The CDR3 contains 13 residues. Trimming removed 5 bases at V and 5 bases at J, with 11 bases between. Germline V gene data show CDR1 as MNHEY and CDR2 as SVGEGT. TCRdb re-derived calls from the 5' RACE reads in MiXCR, one entry per CDR3 protein. The table shows 50,000 to 55,000 distinct CDR3 sequences, with over 5.5% occurring only once. Here the sequenced sample was PBMCs, taken at surgery. V usage is TRBV6-2 or TRBV6-3 and J usage is TRBJ2-3; D might be TRBD2 (6 bases). The receptor was isolated from a female donor with early-stage non-small cell lung cancer. CDR3 sequence reads: CASSRDFGDTQYF. CDR3 in DNA: TGTGCCAGCAGTAGGGACTTCGGAGATACGCAGTATTTT.